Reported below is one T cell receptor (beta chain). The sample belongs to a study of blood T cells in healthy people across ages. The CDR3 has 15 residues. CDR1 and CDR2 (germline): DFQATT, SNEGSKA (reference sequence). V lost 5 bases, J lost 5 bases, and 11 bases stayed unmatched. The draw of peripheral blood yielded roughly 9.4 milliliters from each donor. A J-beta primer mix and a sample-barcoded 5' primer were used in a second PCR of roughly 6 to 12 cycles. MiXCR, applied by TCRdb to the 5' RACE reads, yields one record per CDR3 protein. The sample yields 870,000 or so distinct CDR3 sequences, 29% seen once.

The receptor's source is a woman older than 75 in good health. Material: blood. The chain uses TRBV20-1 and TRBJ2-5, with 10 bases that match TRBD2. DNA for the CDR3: TGCAGTGCTGGGGGGAGCGGGGGGGCCAGGGAGACCCAGTACTTC. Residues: CSAGGSGGARETQYF.